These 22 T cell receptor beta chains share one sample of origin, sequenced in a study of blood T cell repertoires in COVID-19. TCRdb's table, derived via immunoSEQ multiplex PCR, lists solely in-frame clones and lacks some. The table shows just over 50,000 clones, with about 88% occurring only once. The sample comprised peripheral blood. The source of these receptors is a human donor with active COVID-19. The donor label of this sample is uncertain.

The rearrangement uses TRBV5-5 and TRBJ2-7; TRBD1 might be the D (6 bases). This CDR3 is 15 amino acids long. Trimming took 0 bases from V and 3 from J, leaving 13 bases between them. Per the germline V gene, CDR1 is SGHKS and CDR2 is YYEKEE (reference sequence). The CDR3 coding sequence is TGTGCCAGCAGCTTGGTGACAGGATTCGGCTACGAGCAGTACTTC. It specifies CASSLVTGFGYEQYF.

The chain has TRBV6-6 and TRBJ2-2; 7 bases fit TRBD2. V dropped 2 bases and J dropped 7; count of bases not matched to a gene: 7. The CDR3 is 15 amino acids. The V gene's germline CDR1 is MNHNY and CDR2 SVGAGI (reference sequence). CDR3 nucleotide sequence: TGTGCCAGCAGTTACGGGACTACTCGGGGCGGGGAGCTGTTTTTT. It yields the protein CASSYGTTRGGELFF.

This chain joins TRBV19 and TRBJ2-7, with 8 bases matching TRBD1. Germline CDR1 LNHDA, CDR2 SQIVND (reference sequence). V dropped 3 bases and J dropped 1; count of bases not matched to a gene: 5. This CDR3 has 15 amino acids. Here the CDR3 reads CASSIRQGRSYEQYF. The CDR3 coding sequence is TGTGCCAGTAGTATTCGACAGGGGAGGTCCTACGAGCAGTACTTC. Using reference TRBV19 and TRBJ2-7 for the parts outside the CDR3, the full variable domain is DGGITQSPKYLFRKEGQNVTLSCEQNLNHDAMYWYRQDPGQGLRLIYYSQIVNDFQKGDIAEGYSVSREKKESFPLTVTSAQKNPTAFYLCASSIRQGRSYEQYFGPGTRLTVT.

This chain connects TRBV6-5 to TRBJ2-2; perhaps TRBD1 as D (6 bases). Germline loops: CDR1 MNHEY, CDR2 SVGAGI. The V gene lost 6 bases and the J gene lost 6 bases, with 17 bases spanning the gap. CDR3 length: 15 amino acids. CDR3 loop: CASRILGRGAGELFF. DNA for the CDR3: TGTGCCAGCAGGATACTGGGCAGGGGCGCCGGGGAGCTGTTTTTT.

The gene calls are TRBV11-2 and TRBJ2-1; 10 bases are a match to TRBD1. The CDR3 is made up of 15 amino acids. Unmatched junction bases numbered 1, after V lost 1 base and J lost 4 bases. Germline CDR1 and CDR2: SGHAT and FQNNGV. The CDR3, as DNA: TGTGCCAGCAGCTTAGGACAGGGGGCGTACAATGAGCAGTTCTTC. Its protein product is CASSLGQGAYNEQFF.

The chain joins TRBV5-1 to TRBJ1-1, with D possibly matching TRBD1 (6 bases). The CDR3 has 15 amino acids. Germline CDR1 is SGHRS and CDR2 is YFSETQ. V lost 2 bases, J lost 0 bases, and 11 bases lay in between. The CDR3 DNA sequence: TGCGCCAGCAGCTTAGGGGGACCACTGAACACTGAAGCTTTCTTT. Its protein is CASSLGGPLNTEAFF.

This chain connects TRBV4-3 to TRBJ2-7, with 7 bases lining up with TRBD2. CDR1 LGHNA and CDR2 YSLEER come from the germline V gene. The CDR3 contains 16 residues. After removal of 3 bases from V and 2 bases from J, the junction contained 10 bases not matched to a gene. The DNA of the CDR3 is TGCGCCAGCAGCCAGGACTCCGGGACTAATACCTACGAGCAGTACTTC. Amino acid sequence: CASSQDSGTNTYEQYF.

CDR3 in amino acids: CASSVATGGGYEQYF. The CDR3 nucleotides are TGTGCCAGCAGTGTGGCGACAGGGGGCGGCTACGAGCAGTACTTC. The chain joins TRBV2 to TRBJ2-7; 10 bases are shared with TRBD1. The germline V gene has CDR1 SNHLY and CDR2 FYNNEI. The CDR3 has 15 amino acids. V dropped 4 bases and J dropped 3; count of bases not matched to a gene: 6.

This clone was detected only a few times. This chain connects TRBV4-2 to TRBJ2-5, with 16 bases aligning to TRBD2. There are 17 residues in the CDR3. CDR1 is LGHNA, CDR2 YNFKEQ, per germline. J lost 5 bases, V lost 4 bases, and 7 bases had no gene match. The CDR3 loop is CASSPGTSGGAGETQYF. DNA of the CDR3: TGTGCCAGCAGCCCTGGGACTAGCGGGGGGGCCGGGGAGACCCAGTACTTC.

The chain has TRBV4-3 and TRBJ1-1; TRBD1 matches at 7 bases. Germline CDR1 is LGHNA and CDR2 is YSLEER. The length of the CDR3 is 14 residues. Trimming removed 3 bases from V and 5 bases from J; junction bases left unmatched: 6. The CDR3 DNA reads TGCGCCAGCAGCCAGGCGACAGGGTGGACTGAAGCTTTCTTT. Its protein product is CASSQATGWTEAFF.

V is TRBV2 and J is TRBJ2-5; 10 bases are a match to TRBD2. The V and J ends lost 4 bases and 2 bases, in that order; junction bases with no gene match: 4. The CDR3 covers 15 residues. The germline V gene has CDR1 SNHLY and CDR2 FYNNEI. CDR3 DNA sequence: TGTGCCAGCAGTGGAGATAGCGGGAGGCAAGAGACCCAGTACTTC. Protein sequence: CASSGDSGRQETQYF.

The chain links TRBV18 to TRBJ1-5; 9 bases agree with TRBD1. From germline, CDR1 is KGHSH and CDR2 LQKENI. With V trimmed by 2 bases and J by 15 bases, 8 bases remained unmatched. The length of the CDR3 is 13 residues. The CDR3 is CASSPSRDRAPHF. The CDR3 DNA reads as TGTGCCAGCTCACCAAGCCGGGACAGGGCTCCGCATTTT.

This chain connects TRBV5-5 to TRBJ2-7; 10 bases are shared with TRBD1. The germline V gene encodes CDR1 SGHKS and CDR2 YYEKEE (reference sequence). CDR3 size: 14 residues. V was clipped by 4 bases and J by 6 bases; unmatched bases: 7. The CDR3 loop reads CASSITGTGAEQYF. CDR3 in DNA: TGTGCCAGCAGCATTACCGGGACAGGGGCCGAGCAGTACTTC.

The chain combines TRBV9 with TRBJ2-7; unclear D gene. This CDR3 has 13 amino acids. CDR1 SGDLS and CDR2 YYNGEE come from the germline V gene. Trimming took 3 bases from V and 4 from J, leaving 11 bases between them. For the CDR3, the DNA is TGTGCCAGCAGCGAGACACCCTCGTACGAGCAGTACTTC. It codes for CASSETPSYEQYF.

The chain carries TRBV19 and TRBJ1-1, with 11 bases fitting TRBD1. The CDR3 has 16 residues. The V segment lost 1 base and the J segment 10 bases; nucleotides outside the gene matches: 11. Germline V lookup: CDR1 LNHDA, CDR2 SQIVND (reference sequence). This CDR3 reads CASSIGTGGLGAGAFF. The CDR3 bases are TGTGCCAGTAGTATAGGGACAGGGGGCCTTGGTGCGGGAGCTTTCTTT.

The CDR3 region has the DNA TGTGCCAGCAGCGGTAGCGGGGGGGTCCCCCTCGGTGAGCAGTTCTTC. Protein sequence: CASSGSGGVPLGEQFF. V usage is TRBV7-8 and J usage is TRBJ2-1, with TRBD2 matching 11 bases. Germline V CDR1 and CDR2: SGHVS, FQNEAQ. CDR3 length: 16 residues. The ends lost 5 bases at V and 9 bases at J; junction bases unmatched: 12.

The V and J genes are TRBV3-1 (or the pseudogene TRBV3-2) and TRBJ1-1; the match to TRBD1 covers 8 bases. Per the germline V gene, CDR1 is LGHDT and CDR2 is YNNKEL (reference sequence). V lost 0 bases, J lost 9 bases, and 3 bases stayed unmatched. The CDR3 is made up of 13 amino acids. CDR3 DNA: TGTGCCAGCAGCCAAGAACGACAGGGGCAAGCTTTCTTT. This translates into CASSQERQGQAFF.

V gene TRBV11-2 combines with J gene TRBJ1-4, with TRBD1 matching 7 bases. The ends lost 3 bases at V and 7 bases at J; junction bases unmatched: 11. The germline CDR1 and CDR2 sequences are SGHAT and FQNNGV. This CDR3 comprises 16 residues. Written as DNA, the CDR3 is TGTGCCAGCAGCTTCGACGACAGGGTGGGAAGTGAAAAACTGTTTTTT. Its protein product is CASSFDDRVGSEKLFF.

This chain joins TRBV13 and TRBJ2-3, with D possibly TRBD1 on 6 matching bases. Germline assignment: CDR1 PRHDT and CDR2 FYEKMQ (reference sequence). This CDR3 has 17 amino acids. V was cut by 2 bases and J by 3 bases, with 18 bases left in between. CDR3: CASSLLAYAGETDTQYF. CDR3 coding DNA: TGTGCCAGCAGCTTACTCGCCTACGCAGGGGAGACAGATACGCAGTATTTT.

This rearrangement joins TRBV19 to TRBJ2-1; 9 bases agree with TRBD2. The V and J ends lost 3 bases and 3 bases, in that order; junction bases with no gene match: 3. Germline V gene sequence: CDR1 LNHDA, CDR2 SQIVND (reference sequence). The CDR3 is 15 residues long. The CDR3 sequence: CASSMAGGHYNEQFF. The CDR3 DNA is TGTGCCAGTAGTATGGCGGGGGGGCACTACAATGAGCAGTTCTTC.

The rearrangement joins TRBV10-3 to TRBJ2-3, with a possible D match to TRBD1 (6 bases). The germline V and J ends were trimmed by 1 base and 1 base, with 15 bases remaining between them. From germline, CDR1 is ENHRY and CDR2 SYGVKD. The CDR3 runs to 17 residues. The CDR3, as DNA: TGTGCCATCAGTGAGTTGGAACAGGGAAGGGGCACAGATACGCAGTATTTT. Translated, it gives CAISELEQGRGTDTQYF.

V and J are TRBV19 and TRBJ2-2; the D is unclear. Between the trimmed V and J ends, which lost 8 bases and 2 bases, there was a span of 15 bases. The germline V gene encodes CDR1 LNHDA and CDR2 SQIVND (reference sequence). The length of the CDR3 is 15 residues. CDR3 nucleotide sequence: TGTGCCAGTTCTCCTCTCGACTCAAACACCGGGGAGCTGTTTTTT. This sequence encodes CASSPLDSNTGELFF.